The 18 T cell receptor beta chains below all came from one sample that was sequenced in a study of T cells after yellow fever vaccination (dated by TCRdb to about 2019). The method was 5' RACE. This sample was sequenced with an Illumina HiSeq 2500. The raw public reads went through TCRdb reprocessing: fastp at Q25, MiXCR clone calling, in-frame beta chains kept. Identical CDR3 proteins give one entry, which carries the most common genes and DNA. A total of hundreds of thousands of distinct CDR3 sequences appear in this sample, approximately 13% of them only once. 14% to 15% of the sample is taken by the ten largest. What the treatment or condition label conveys for this sample: live attenuated yellow fever vaccine strain. Material: PBMCs, obtained on the day of the yellow fever booster vaccination. Receptors originate from a man in his thirties or forties who received the YFV17D yellow fever vaccine.

The rearrangement joins TRBV5-4 to TRBJ2-7; TRBD2 agrees at 8 bases. Looked up from germline, CDR1 is SGHNT and CDR2 is YYREEE (reference sequence). The CDR3 consists of 14 residues. V was clipped by 4 bases and J by 4 bases; unmatched bases: 7. The CDR3 protein is CASSPAAGEYEQYF. CDR3 bases: TGTGCCAGCAGCCCCGCAGCGGGAGAATACGAGCAGTACTTC.

The chain has TRBV20-1 and TRBJ2-1; D ambiguous. Trimming stripped 8 bases from V and 6 bases from J, with 23 bases between. The CDR3 runs to 15 residues. The germline CDR1 and CDR2 sequences are DFQATT and SNEGSKA (reference sequence). The CDR3 sequence: CSPAGRRTHPNEQFF. The CDR3 nucleotides read TGCAGTCCCGCCGGTCGCAGGACCCATCCCAATGAGCAGTTCTTC.

This clonotype was picked up a small number of times. The J gene is TRBJ2-5, the V gene TRBV20-1; weak D call: TRBD1 (6 bases). This CDR3 comprises 18 residues. Germline V gene sequence: CDR1 DFQATT, CDR2 SNEGSKA (reference sequence). With 1 base removed from V and 1 base from J, the gap between germline ends came to 22 bases. CDR3 amino acids: CSARGGSDSDTPQETQYF. CDR3 bases: TGCAGTGCTAGAGGAGGGTCGGACAGCGATACACCCCAAGAGACCCAGTACTTC.

This clonotype was counted a few times. The rearrangement joins TRBV5-1 to TRBJ2-7; 11 nucleotides agree with TRBD1. Germline V gene data show CDR1 as SGHRS and CDR2 as YFSETQ. J gave up 2 bases and V 0 bases, and 4 bases lay outside the gene matches. This CDR3 has 16 residues. CDR3 coding DNA: TGCGCCAGCAGCTTGGGAGGGACAGGGGGAGCCTACGAGCAGTACTTC. Translation gives CASSLGGTGGAYEQYF.

There are many counts of this clonotype. This chain uses TRBV7-9 with TRBJ1-5, with TRBD1 identical over 10 bases. This CDR3 region has 15 residues. CDR1 SEHNR and CDR2 FQNEAQ come from the germline V gene (reference sequence). With 5 bases clipped from V and 2 bases from J, the junction kept 3 bases outside the gene matches. The CDR3 here is CASSAGTGGNQPQHF. The CDR3, as DNA: TGTGCCAGCAGCGCCGGGACAGGGGGCAATCAGCCCCAGCATTTT.

The chain employs TRBV27 and TRBJ2-1; 12 bases align to TRBD2. The CDR3 is 18 amino acids. CDR1 is MNHEY, CDR2 SMNVEV, per germline (reference sequence). V lost 5 bases, J lost 2 bases, and 10 bases stayed unmatched. CDR3 sequence reads: CASSPSSGRARPYNEQFF. The CDR3 nucleotides are TGTGCCAGCAGTCCCTCTAGCGGGAGGGCCCGTCCCTACAATGAGCAGTTCTTC.

This clonotype was counted between two and nine times. The chain employs TRBV20-1 and TRBJ1-1; perhaps TRBD1 as D (6 bases). CDR1 DFQATT and CDR2 SNEGSKA come from the germline V gene (reference sequence). CDR3 length: 14 amino acids. The ends were cut back, 1 base at V and 5 bases at J, with 14 bases in the middle. The CDR3, as DNA: TGCAGTGCTAGAGGGGACAAGGGCGGGACTGAAGCTTTCTTT. Its protein is CSARGDKGGTEAFF.

The gene calls are TRBV15 and TRBJ2-2; perhaps TRBD2 as D (5 bases). The CDR3 length is 15 residues. Trimming stripped 4 bases from V and 0 bases from J, with 9 bases between. CDR1 and CDR2 (germline): LNHNV, YYDKDF (reference sequence). The CDR3 bases are TGTGCCACCAGCACCCGTAGCGCGAACACCGGGGAGCTGTTTTTT. This sequence encodes CATSTRSANTGELFF.

Concerning this clonotype itself: The germline gene is not matched at one end of the junction; a read error may be the cause. The V and J genes are TRBV7-3 and TRBJ1-2; D remains unclear. Per the germline V gene, CDR1 is SGHTA and CDR2 is FQGTGA. The CDR3 covers 11 residues. CDR3 nucleotides: TGTGCCAGCAGCTTTAAAGTTAGCGGATTCTTC. This translates into CASSFKVSGFF.

V usage is TRBV12-3 or TRBV12-4 and J usage is TRBJ2-3, with D unclear. Trimming took off 0 bases at V and 0 bases at J, with 22 bases between the two ends. This CDR3 contains 20 residues. The DNA of the CDR3 is TGTGCCAGCAGTTTAGCGCTTCCCCTGGATGGCGGAGCTAGCACAGATACGCAGTATTTT. Translated, it gives CASSLALPLDGGASTDTQYF.

Only a few counts were recorded for this clonotype. The chain has TRBV7-6 and TRBJ2-7; 9 bases are a match to TRBD1. Looked up from germline, CDR1 is SGHVS and CDR2 is FNYEAQ. CDR3 length: 14 residues. The ends lost 3 bases at V and 3 bases at J; junction bases unmatched: 3. The CDR3 loop is CASSFGTGNYEQYF. The CDR3, as DNA: TGTGCCAGCAGCTTCGGGACAGGGAACTACGAGCAGTACTTC.

Only a few counts were recorded for this clonotype. The rearrangement joins TRBV18 to TRBJ2-7, with TRBD2 identical over 10 bases. With 6 bases clipped from V and 5 bases from J, the junction kept 4 bases outside the gene matches. Germline assignment: CDR1 KGHSH and CDR2 LQKENI. The CDR3 runs to 13 residues. The CDR3 sequence is CASSGLAYDEQYF. DNA for the CDR3: TGTGCCAGCTCGGGACTAGCGTATGACGAGCAGTACTTC.

This clonotype was observed once. The chain links TRBV7-9 to TRBJ1-4; D is unclear. Germline CDR1 is SEHNR and CDR2 is FQNEAQ (reference sequence). The germline V and J ends were trimmed by 2 bases and 8 bases, with 6 bases remaining between them. This CDR3 is 12 amino acids long. For the CDR3, the DNA is TGTGCCAGCAGCTTATCCTGGGAAAAACTGTTTTTT. This codes for CASSLSWEKLFF.

This clonotype has more than one count but fewer than ten. This chain links TRBV11-2 with TRBJ1-6; D may be TRBD1 (5 bases). The CDR3 has 13 amino acids. From germline, CDR1 is SGHAT and CDR2 FQNNGV. Trimming took off 5 bases at V and 15 bases at J, with 17 bases between the two ends. CDR3 in amino acids: CASSRVTRGDLHF. CDR3 sequence (DNA): TGTGCCAGCAGCCGTGTCACAAGAGGGGACCTCCACTTT.

The rearrangement links TRBV20-1 to TRBJ2-5, with D perhaps TRBD2 (6 bases). V was trimmed by 0 bases and J by 4 bases, leaving 12 bases between them. In germline, CDR1 is DFQATT, CDR2 SNEGSKA (reference sequence). The CDR3 has 14 amino acids. DNA of the CDR3: TGCAGTGCTAGAGATCCTCTGGGGGGAGAGACCCAGTACTTC. This translates into CSARDPLGGETQYF.

The V gene is TRBV7-2, the J gene TRBJ1-3; D is uncertain. CDR3 length: 16 residues. The V gene lost 1 base and the J gene lost 0 bases, with 10 bases spanning the gap. Germline CDR1 is SGHTA and CDR2 is FQGNSA. This CDR3 is CASSLVNGYSGNTIYF. The CDR3 DNA reads as TGTGCCAGCAGCTTAGTGAACGGGTACTCTGGAAACACCATATATTTT.

The chain employs TRBV5-1 and TRBJ2-5, with 13 bases fitting TRBD2. V was pared by 7 bases and J by 7 bases, with 19 bases of the junction left unmatched. Germline-derived CDR1 and CDR2 are SGHRS and YFSETQ. The CDR3 extends over 18 amino acids. Here the CDR3 DNA reads TGCGCCAGCTCCCTAGTGGGTCGGACTAGCGGGAGTGGCGGGACCCAGTACTTC. Its translation: CASSLVGRTSGSGGTQYF.

The V call is TRBV18, the J call TRBJ2-2, with TRBD1 as a possible D gene (5 bases). Trimming removed 6 bases at V and 7 bases at J, with 6 bases between. From germline, CDR1 is KGHSH and CDR2 LQKENI. The CDR3 length is 11 residues. The CDR3 reads CASSRDGELFF. For the CDR3, the DNA is TGTGCCAGCTCCAGGGACGGGGAGCTGTTTTTT.